Presented here are 3 T cell receptor beta chains from one specimen sequenced in a study of blood T cell repertoires in COVID-19. Sequencing was performed with immunoSEQ multiplex PCR; in TCRdb, only in-frame clones are kept and a portion is missing. The table shows roughly 200,000 clones, with 75% to 95% occurring only once. The specimen was peripheral blood. The source is a man between 45 and 60 years old with acute or convalescent COVID-19.

The V call is TRBV6-5, the J call TRBJ2-2; TRBD1 matches at 8 bases. Germline V gives CDR1 MNHEY, CDR2 SVGAGI. The CDR3 spans 15 residues. Unmatched junction bases numbered 10, after V lost 6 bases and J lost 7 bases. The CDR3 coding sequence is TGTGCCAGCAGCAGACCCAGGGGGCTTGGCGGGGAGCTGTTTTTT. This translates into CASSRPRGLGGELFF.

The chain links TRBV7-9 to TRBJ2-2; maybe TRBD1 (6 bases). The CDR3 has 14 residues. From germline, CDR1 is SEHNR and CDR2 FQNEAQ (reference sequence). V was cut by 5 bases and J by 3 bases, with 10 bases left in between. The CDR3: CASSPDRYTGELFF. The CDR3 DNA is TGTGCCAGCAGCCCGGACAGATACACCGGGGAGCTGTTTTTT.

About this clone: Without the conserved terminal phenylalanine or tryptophan, this CDR3 likely stems from a read error. It is unclear where the CDR3 begins or ends on the DNA, so no DNA is shown, and the CDR3 is as TCRdb lists it. The chain uses TRBV21-1 and TRBJ2-3; the tabulated D call, TRBD1, remains unverified against the DNA. TRBV21-1 has pseudogene status. The CDR3 length equals 13 residues, ends included. CDR3 loop: CASSKKESRDSLC.